Presented here are 21 T cell receptor beta chains from one specimen sequenced in a study of OX40 agonist ivuxolimab in advanced cancers. Clones were read by immunoSEQ multiplex PCR, and TCRdb kept only the in-frame ones, dropping some. The sample contains under 80,000 clones, about 88% of which appear only once. Source: CD4+ or CD8+ T cells sorted from blood, taken in a trial of the OX40 agonist ivuxolimab. These receptor sequences come from an adult with an advanced solid tumor such as melanoma, head and neck, liver or kidney cancer.

This clone appeared a single time. The chain joins TRBV19 to TRBJ1-5; TRBD1 might be the D (6 bases). V was clipped by 8 bases and J by 0 bases, with 17 bases between them. Looked up from germline, CDR1 is LNHDA and CDR2 is SQIVND (reference sequence). The CDR3 sequence is 16 residues long. CDR3 DNA: TGTGCCAGTGGGAGGGGGGCCGATAATAGCAATCAGCCCCAGCATTTT. Its protein is CASGRGADNSNQPQHF.

This clone appeared a single time. This rearrangement joins TRBV11-2 to TRBJ2-7; D perhaps matches TRBD2 (5 bases). This CDR3 has 14 amino acids. Germline CDR1 and CDR2: SGHAT and FQNNGV. V lost 4 bases, J lost 3 bases, and 13 bases lay in between. The DNA of the CDR3 is TGTGCCAGCAGCTATCAGACCGGGATCTACGAGCAGTACTTC. Translation gives CASSYQTGIYEQYF.

The V and J genes are TRBV6-4 and TRBJ1-2, with TRBD1 as a possible D gene (5 bases). The V gene lost 6 bases and the J gene lost 8 bases, with 13 bases spanning the gap. Germline CDR1 MRHNA, CDR2 SNTAGT. This CDR3 has 12 residues. CDR3 residues: CASSEGLGGYTF. The CDR3 coding sequence is TGTGCCAGCAGCGAGGGGCTGGGGGGCTACACCTTC.

The chain joins TRBV19 to TRBJ2-1, with a weak D call TRBD2 (7 bases). This CDR3 comprises 16 residues. Germline V gene sequence: CDR1 LNHDA, CDR2 SQIVND (reference sequence). The V end lost 5 bases, the J end lost 8 bases, and 22 bases lay between the germline ends. The CDR3 sequence is CASSPRGGGGWDEQFF. DNA for the CDR3: TGTGCCAGTAGTCCCAGGGGCGGGGGAGGTTGGGATGAGCAGTTCTTC.

This chain links TRBV21-1 with TRBJ2-4; no check of the table's D call, TRBD2, against the DNA was made. TRBV21-1 is a documented pseudogene. The CDR3 sequence is 17 residues long. CDR3 residues: CASSKVSGYLAKNIQYF. CDR3 sequence (DNA): TGTGCCAGCAGCAAAGTAAGCGGGTACCTAGCCAAAAACATTCAGTACTTC.

J is TRBJ2-7 and V is TRBV7-9, with 11 bases that match TRBD1. In germline, CDR1 is SEHNR, CDR2 FQNEAQ (reference sequence). This CDR3 is 13 amino acids long. After removal of 9 bases from V and 5 bases from J, the junction contained 6 bases not matched to a gene. CDR3 protein: CASEGQGAHEQYF. The CDR3 nucleotides are TGTGCCAGTGAAGGACAGGGGGCCCACGAGCAGTACTTC.

The V gene is TRBV5-1, the J gene TRBJ2-6; the match to TRBD2 covers 9 bases. V was clipped by 5 bases and J by 2 bases; unmatched bases: 5. The CDR3 contains 16 residues. Germline-derived CDR1 and CDR2 are SGHRS and YFSETQ. The CDR3 spells CASSGAGGPGANVLTF. CDR3 sequence (DNA): TGCGCCAGCAGTGGCGCGGGAGGGCCTGGGGCCAACGTCCTGACTTTC.

This chain connects TRBV5-1 to TRBJ2-7; TRBD1 aligns across 8 bases. With V trimmed by 4 bases and J by 2 bases, 8 bases remained unmatched. CDR1 SGHRS and CDR2 YFSETQ come from the germline V gene. This CDR3 spans 15 amino acids. CDR3 region: CASSPAGGQAYEQYF. CDR3 DNA sequence: TGCGCCAGCAGCCCGGCTGGGGGACAGGCCTACGAGCAGTACTTC. Drawing the rest from reference TRBV5-1 and TRBJ2-7, the complete variable domain is KAGVTQTPRYLIKTRGQQVTLSCSPISGHRSVSWYQQTPGQGLQFLFEYFSETQRNKGNFPGRFSGRQFSNSRSEMNVSTLELGDSALYLCASSPAGGQAYEQYFGPGTRLTVT.

The rearrangement joins TRBV7-9 to TRBJ2-7; D is perhaps TRBD2 (5 bases). Deletions cut 0 bases from V and 6 bases from J, with 12 bases between. Germline CDR1 and CDR2: SEHNR and FQNEAQ (reference sequence). CDR3 length: 14 amino acids. The CDR3 DNA is TGTGCCAGCAGCTTAGCGTTAAGAGAGGGCGAGCAGTACTTC. Translating gives CASSLALREGEQYF.

The chain uses TRBV10-2 and TRBJ1-4; D unclear. Germline V gene data show CDR1 as WSHSY and CDR2 as SAAADI. The CDR3 contains 13 residues. Deletions cut 8 bases from V and 7 bases from J, with 14 bases between. The CDR3 nucleotides are TGCGCCAGCGCACCTACCAGTGGTGAAAAACTGTTTTTT. Translating it yields CASAPTSGEKLFF.

J is TRBJ2-7 and V is TRBV5-5, with TRBD1 identical over 9 bases. The CDR3 length is 16 residues. CDR1 is SGHKS, CDR2 YYEKEE, per germline (reference sequence). J lost 0 bases, V lost 0 bases, and 4 bases had no gene match. The CDR3: CASSLVGTGHSYEQYF. The CDR3 DNA reads as TGTGCCAGCAGCTTGGTTGGGACAGGGCACTCCTACGAGCAGTACTTC.

CDR3 region: CASSPRTGGGIGELFF. The CDR3, as DNA: TGTGCCAGCTCACCCCGGACAGGGGGTGGCATCGGGGAGCTGTTTTTT. This chain links TRBV18 with TRBJ2-2; TRBD1 agrees at 10 bases. Germline assignment: CDR1 KGHSH and CDR2 LQKENI. The J segment lost 7 bases and the V segment lost 3 bases, leaving 8 bases of the junction unmatched. The CDR3 is 16 residues long.

The chain combines TRBV5-1 with TRBJ2-5; D not certain. Trimming stripped 2 bases from V and 5 bases from J, with 13 bases between. Germline loops: CDR1 SGHRS, CDR2 YFSETQ. The CDR3 has 14 amino acids. The CDR3 spells CASSLLPNGETQYF. Written as DNA, the CDR3 is TGCGCCAGCAGCTTACTCCCGAATGGGGAGACCCAGTACTTC.

By share, this clone counts as medium-sized. The chain links TRBV4-2 to TRBJ1-5; no clear D. The CDR3 is 13 amino acids. V lost 0 bases and J lost 5, with 5 bases in between. Germline values: CDR1 LGHNA, CDR2 YNFKEQ. The CDR3 DNA follows: TGTGCCAGCAGCCAAGAGAGGCATCAGCCCCAGCATTTT. It codes for CASSQERHQPQHF.

This clone was counted between two and nine times. The chain joins TRBV19 to TRBJ2-1; weak D call: TRBD2 (6 bases). Germline values: CDR1 LNHDA, CDR2 SQIVND (reference sequence). V shed 5 bases and J shed 2 bases, with 13 bases lying between them. This CDR3 is built from 15 residues. The CDR3 protein is CASSLGGTTYNEQFF. The CDR3 coding sequence is TGTGCCAGTAGTTTGGGGGGTACGACCTACAATGAGCAGTTCTTC. Full variable domain (rest looked up from reference TRBV19 and TRBJ2-1): DGGITQSPKYLFRKEGQNVTLSCEQNLNHDAMYWYRQDPGQGLRLIYYSQIVNDFQKGDIAEGYSVSREKKESFPLTVTSAQKNPTAFYLCASSLGGTTYNEQFFGPGTRLTVL.

This rearrangement joins TRBV5-4 to TRBJ1-2; 10 bases match TRBD1. This CDR3 contains 17 residues. Germline CDR1 is SGHNT and CDR2 is YYREEE (reference sequence). The V segment lost 4 bases and the J segment 1 base; nucleotides outside the gene matches: 10. The CDR3: CASSRLDRGKFNYGYTF. The DNA of the CDR3 is TGTGCCAGCAGCCGTCTGGACAGGGGGAAATTTAACTATGGCTACACCTTC.

This chain connects TRBV5-8 to TRBJ2-3; 9 bases are shared with TRBD2. This CDR3 contains 15 residues. After removal of 0 bases from V and 5 bases from J, the junction contained 4 bases not matched to a gene. The V gene's germline CDR1 is SGHTS and CDR2 YDEGEE. The DNA for the CDR3 is TGTGCCAGCAGCTTGGCCGGACTAGCGATAGATACGCAGTATTTT. It yields the protein CASSLAGLAIDTQYF. Combining the CDR3 with reference TRBV5-8 and TRBJ2-3 gives the whole variable domain EAGVTQSPTHLIKTRGQQATLRCSPISGHTSVYWYQQALGLGLQFLLWYDEGEERNRGNFPPRFSGRQFPNYSSELNVNALELEDSALYLCASSLAGLAIDTQYFGPGTRLTVL.

This chain connects TRBV10-1 to TRBJ1-1; D not resolved. The CDR3 covers 14 residues. V was cut by 1 base and J by 0 bases, with 6 bases left in between. From germline, CDR1 is WNHNN and CDR2 SYGVQD (reference sequence). CDR3 coding DNA: TGCGCCAGCAGTGAGTTGGTGGTGAACACTGAAGCTTTCTTT. It yields the protein CASSELVVNTEAFF.

This clone has a single count. The chain employs TRBV19 and TRBJ1-4, with no clear D. CDR1 and CDR2 (germline): LNHDA, SQIVND (reference sequence). This CDR3 region has 14 residues. Trimming took 2 bases from V and 5 from J, leaving 9 bases between them. The CDR3 DNA is TGTGCCAGTAGTATACGGACGGTAAATGAAAAACTGTTTTTT. Residues: CASSIRTVNEKLFF.

This clone was seen a handful of times. The chain couples TRBV4-1 to TRBJ2-7, with D unresolved. This CDR3 contains 12 residues. CDR1 and CDR2 (germline): MGHRA, YSYEKL. The germline V and J ends were trimmed by 0 bases and 6 bases, with 6 bases remaining between them. The CDR3, as DNA: TGCGCCAGCAGCCAAGACAGAGGCGAGCAGTACTTC. Amino acid sequence: CASSQDRGEQYF.

The rearrangement uses TRBV18 and TRBJ1-1; TRBD1 agrees at 7 bases. V trimming: 4 bases; J trimming: 4 bases; junction bases outside the gene matches: 12. Germline V lookup: CDR1 KGHSH, CDR2 LQKENI. This CDR3 has 16 amino acids. The CDR3 spells CASSQRRLTGFTEAFF. Written as DNA, the CDR3 is TGTGCCAGCTCACAAAGGCGTCTGACAGGGTTCACTGAAGCTTTCTTT.